This entry is about one T cell receptor (beta chain). No antigen is known for it. The data originate from a study of T cell responses to AZD1222 COVID-19 vaccine. The germline gives CDR1 SGHTA, CDR2 FQGNSA. The CDR3 length is 15 residues. V lost 8 bases, J lost 0 bases, and 5 bases stayed unmatched. Study results and caveats: Regions left unmutated in variants are reportedly the target of nearly half of spike-specific TCRs. Repertoire collection took place solely once the T cell response had peaked. Recipients of AZD1222 seropositive at baseline numbered only 6 or 7.

Produced via immunoSEQ multiplex PCR; TCRdb's table is partial and in-frame only. The sample records 100,000 to 150,000 clones, 80% to 90% being singletons. V and J are TRBV7-2 and TRBJ2-1; TRBD2 agrees at 9 bases. This specimen consisted of peripheral blood, obtained on day 0 of AZD1222 vaccination. The source of this sequence is an adult in good health. CDR3 in amino acids: CASRLTSGSYNEQFF. The CDR3 DNA reads TGTGCCAGCCGATTGACTAGCGGCTCCTACAATGAGCAGTTCTTC.